These 30 T cell receptor beta chains came from one sample sequenced in a study of T cell repertoires in cytomegalovirus infection. TCRdb re-derived calls from the reads in MiXCR, one entry per CDR3 protein. The sample gives around 230,000 distinct CDR3 sequences, about 39% of which show up once; approximately 59% is in the top ten. The antigens for these receptors are not known. The sample was CD8+ T cells from cultured PBMCs, taken from culture after CMV antigen stimulation. These receptor sequences come from a human donor in good health (CMV status not recorded). Some clones in this sample may be carry-over from other donors' samples.

The rearrangement joins TRBV4-2 to TRBJ2-1; 8 bases map to TRBD2. The CDR3 contains 18 residues. CDR1 is LGHNA, CDR2 YNFKEQ, per germline. Unmatched junction bases numbered 11, after V lost 0 bases and J lost 4 bases. CDR3 residues: CASSQDLLLADDYNEQFF. The DNA of the CDR3 is TGTGCCAGCAGCCAAGATCTATTACTAGCGGACGATTACAATGAGCAGTTCTTC.

V gene TRBV20-1 combines with J gene TRBJ2-3, with D hard to call. Germline loops: CDR1 DFQATT, CDR2 SNEGSKA (reference sequence). V was clipped by 1 base and J by 4 bases, with 3 bases between them. The CDR3 has 11 residues. As DNA, the CDR3 is TGCAGTGCTAGAGGCCCAGATACGCAGTATTTT. This sequence encodes CSARGPDTQYF.

This chain links TRBV6-5 with TRBJ1-4; D is uncertain. The germline CDR1 and CDR2 sequences are MNHEY and SVGAGI. The ends were cut back, 0 bases at V and 6 bases at J, with 5 bases in the middle. The CDR3 contains 13 residues. CDR3: CASSYSGYEKLFF. The CDR3 bases are TGTGCCAGCAGTTACTCGGGGTATGAAAAACTGTTTTTT.

The V and J genes are TRBV12-5 and TRBJ1-1, with D perhaps TRBD1 (5 bases). Trimming shortened V by 3 bases and J by 10 bases, and 33 bases separated the two germline ends. The CDR3 is 19 amino acids. Germline values: CDR1 LGHNT, CDR2 FRNRAP. The CDR3 sequence is CASGFWGSFSRTMNTLAFF. The CDR3 DNA sequence: TGTGCTAGTGGTTTTTGGGGGTCCTTTTCCCGCACCATGAACACTTTAGCTTTCTTT.

This clonotype turned up a few times. This rearrangement joins TRBV4-1 to TRBJ2-2; 10 positions agree with TRBD2. The germline gives CDR1 MGHRA, CDR2 YSYEKL. V lost 4 bases, J lost 6 bases, and 5 bases stayed unmatched. The CDR3 has 15 residues. In nucleotides, the CDR3 is TGCGCCAGCAGCCCTTTCGGGACTAGCGCCGGGGAGCTGTTTTTT. It translates to CASSPFGTSAGELFF.

The chain carries TRBV15 and TRBJ2-7, with D possibly being TRBD1 (6 bases). Between the trimmed V and J ends, which lost 2 bases and 1 base, there was a span of 12 bases. Germline V gives CDR1 LNHNV, CDR2 YYDKDF (reference sequence). The CDR3 consists of 15 residues. DNA of the CDR3: TGTGCCACCAGCAGACTCCGGGACAAGTCCTACGAGCAGTACTTC. This translates into CATSRLRDKSYEQYF.

The chain has TRBV7-3 and TRBJ2-1; D is perhaps TRBD2 (5 bases). Germline CDR1 reads SGHTA; CDR2 reads FQGTGA. Trimming stripped 5 bases from V and 8 bases from J, with 16 bases between. This CDR3 has 14 amino acids. This chain's CDR3 is CASSPSGPFHEQFF. CDR3 sequence (DNA): TGTGCCAGCAGCCCAAGCGGCCCCTTCCATGAGCAGTTCTTC.

At least ten counts were recorded for this clonotype. The V call is TRBV20-1, the J call TRBJ1-5, with D perhaps TRBD1 (6 bases). This CDR3 region has 13 residues. The V end lost 0 bases, the J end lost 7 bases, and 10 bases lay between the germline ends. Germline lookup yields CDR1 DFQATT and CDR2 SNEGSKA (reference sequence). The CDR3 reads CSARETGAQPQHF. Written as DNA, the CDR3 is TGCAGTGCTAGAGAGACAGGAGCCCAGCCCCAGCATTTT.

This rearrangement joins TRBV7-3 to TRBJ2-1; TRBD2 aligns across 7 bases. CDR1 and CDR2 from the germline V gene are SGHTA and FQGTGA. The CDR3 totals 14 residues. With 0 bases clipped from V and 7 bases from J, the junction kept 3 bases outside the gene matches. The CDR3 sequence is CASSLTGLKNEQFF. The CDR3 coding sequence is TGTGCCAGCAGCTTAACGGGACTAAAAAATGAGCAGTTCTTC.

In the case of this clonotype: An end of the junction does not agree with germline; a read error may underlie this. The chain is built from TRBV7-2 and TRBJ2-7; 7 bases fit TRBD2. The CDR3 loop spans 16 amino acids. Germline V gene lookup returns CDR1 SGHTA and CDR2 FQGNSA. CDR3 sequence (DNA): TGTGCCAGCAGCTTAGGAGGGGCCCTAGCGGAGCCCCGGACCGTTTTC. This translates into CASSLGGALAEPRTVF.

The chain employs TRBV2 and TRBJ2-1, with 12 bases lining up with TRBD2. This CDR3 comprises 15 residues. Per germline, CDR1 SNHLY and CDR2 FYNNEI. V was clipped by 5 bases and J by 5 bases; unmatched bases: 4. Here the CDR3 reads CASSRTSGVNNEQFF. DNA for the CDR3: TGTGCCAGCAGTAGGACTAGCGGGGTAAACAATGAGCAGTTCTTC.

V is TRBV7-9 and J is TRBJ2-4; unclear D gene. This CDR3 has 16 residues. Germline V CDR1 and CDR2: SEHNR, FQNEAQ (reference sequence). The ends were cut back, 4 bases at V and 0 bases at J, with 13 bases in the middle. The CDR3 nucleotides are TGTGCCAGCAGCTCAGAATTCACTTTAGCCAAAAACATTCAGTACTTC. Protein sequence: CASSSEFTLAKNIQYF. The full variable domain, its missing parts supplied by reference TRBV7-9 and TRBJ2-4, is DTGVSQNPRHKITKRGQNVTFRCDPISEHNRLYWYRQTLGQGPEFLTYFQNEAQLEKSRLLSDRFSAERPKGSFSTLEIQRTEQGDSAMYLCASSSEFTLAKNIQYFGAGTRLSVL.

The V gene is TRBV7-6, the J gene TRBJ1-6; D is ambiguous. V was pared by 6 bases and J by 10 bases, with 10 bases between. CDR3 length: 12 residues. Per the germline V gene, CDR1 is SGHVS and CDR2 is FNYEAQ. The CDR3 DNA follows: TGTGCCAGCAGTGAGGGAGGCTCACCCCTCCACTTT. It encodes CASSEGGSPLHF.

CDR3 DNA sequence: TGTGCCAGCAGTCGCGGGTGGGGCAATCAGCCCCAGCATTTT. It is translated as CASSRGWGNQPQHF. The chain recombines TRBV2 with TRBJ1-5; D gene ambiguous. Trimming removed 5 bases from V and 2 bases from J, with 10 bases in between. CDR1 is SNHLY and CDR2 is FYNNEI in the germline V gene. There are 14 residues in the CDR3.

This clonotype was detected once. The chain uses TRBV11-2 and TRBJ2-3, with D tentatively TRBD2 (7 bases). Germline V gene data show CDR1 as SGHAT and CDR2 as FQNNGV. The CDR3 contains 16 residues. V lost 1 base and J lost 3, with 14 bases in between. CDR3 residues: CASSLVGGGRTDTQYF. In DNA, the CDR3 is TGTGCCAGCAGCTTAGTAGGGGGGGGCCGTACAGATACGCAGTATTTT.

V gene TRBV9 combines with J gene TRBJ2-5; TRBD1 aligns across 7 bases. The CDR3 has 15 amino acids. The trim removed 0 bases at V and 4 bases at J, leaving 6 bases unmatched. The V gene's germline CDR1 is SGDLS and CDR2 YYNGEE. DNA for the CDR3: TGTGCCAGCAGCGTAGACGGGGCAGGGGGAGAGACCCAGTACTTC. It specifies CASSVDGAGGETQYF.

This clonotype has just a few counts. The chain couples TRBV12-3 or TRBV12-4 to TRBJ2-7; D is possibly TRBD1 (5 bases). The CDR3 is 13 residues long. V was pared by 7 bases and J by 2 bases, with 12 bases between. This CDR3 is CASTNRLPYEQYF. The CDR3 DNA follows: TGTGCCAGCACCAACAGGCTCCCCTACGAGCAGTACTTC.

The rearrangement uses TRBV7-2 and TRBJ2-1; D possibly corresponds to TRBD2 (5 bases). The CDR3 covers 16 residues. Germline-derived CDR1 and CDR2 are SGHTA and FQGNSA. With 7 bases removed from V and 3 bases from J, the gap between germline ends came to 19 bases. The CDR3 DNA is TGTGCCAGCATTCCAGCGAGAGGGCGGGTCTACAATGAGCAGTTCTTC. It translates to CASIPARGRVYNEQFF. The full variable domain, rest sourced from reference TRBV7-2 and TRBJ2-1, is GAGVSQSPSNKVTEKGKDVELRCDPISGHTALYWYRQSLGQGLEFLIYFQGNSAPDKSGLPSDRFSAERTGGSVSTLTIQRTQQEDSAVYLCASIPARGRVYNEQFFGPGTRLTVL.

The V gene is TRBV12-3 or TRBV12-4, the J gene TRBJ1-2; the D is unclear. The length of the CDR3 is 13 residues. V lost 6 bases and J 3 bases, leaving 11 bases between the germline ends. The CDR3 here is CASSQRRDYGYTF. DNA for the CDR3: TGTGCCAGCAGCCAGAGACGGGACTATGGCTACACCTTC.

This sequence joins TRBV7-6 and TRBJ2-1, with a weak D call TRBD1 (5 bases). The CDR3 length is 14 residues. The ends were cut back, 6 bases at V and 4 bases at J, with 13 bases in the middle. The germline V gene encodes CDR1 SGHVS and CDR2 FNYEAQ. The CDR3 bases are TGTGCCAGCAGATCGGGCAGGGTTTACAATGAGCAGTTCTTC. Translating gives CASRSGRVYNEQFF.

In nucleotides, the CDR3 is TGTGCCAGCAGACCCCGGGGAACAAATCTCATCGCAGATACGCAGTATTTT. Translated: CASRPRGTNLIADTQYF. This rearrangement joins TRBV28 to TRBJ2-3; D perhaps matches TRBD2 (5 bases). Germline V lookup: CDR1 MDHEN, CDR2 SYDVKM. This CDR3 is built from 17 residues. Trimming shortened V by 6 bases and J by 4 bases, and 23 bases separated the two germline ends.

The CDR3 loop is CASSLYLREGHPDTQYF. In nucleotides, the CDR3 is TGTGCCAGCAGCTTATATTTACGGGAGGGCCACCCAGATACGCAGTATTTT. The V and J genes are TRBV7-3 and TRBJ2-3; 8 bases line up with TRBD2. The CDR3 loop spans 17 amino acids. Germline lookup yields CDR1 SGHTA and CDR2 FQGTGA. V trimming: 2 bases; J trimming: 4 bases; junction bases outside the gene matches: 11.

The rearrangement links TRBV3-1 to TRBJ1-1; TRBD1 agrees at 7 bases. Germline V gives CDR1 LGHDT, CDR2 YNNKEL (reference sequence). CDR3 length: 16 residues. Trimming took 1 base from V and 5 from J; bases not matched to a gene: 10. CDR3 residues: CASSQVNSGTETEAFF. In nucleotides, the CDR3 is TGTGCCAGCAGCCAAGTTAACTCCGGGACAGAAACTGAAGCTTTCTTT.

This clonotype was seen repeatedly, ten times or more. The CDR3 region is CASSEGLANGYTF. In DNA form, the CDR3 reads TGTGCCAGCAGTGAGGGGTTGGCTAATGGCTACACCTTC. The chain employs TRBV11-2 and TRBJ1-2, with D perhaps matching TRBD1 (5 bases). With 6 bases removed from V and 6 bases from J, the gap between germline ends came to 14 bases. This CDR3 region has 13 residues. Germline CDR1 reads SGHAT; CDR2 reads FQNNGV.

In nucleotides, the CDR3 is TGTGCCAGCAGCGGATCTGGACCCGATCAGCCCCAGCATTTT. Protein sequence: CASSGSGPDQPQHF. V usage is TRBV9 and J usage is TRBJ1-5; D not certain. The CDR3 consists of 14 residues. V was cut by 3 bases and J by 5 bases, with 12 bases left in between. Germline CDR1 SGDLS, CDR2 YYNGEE.

This clonotype has more than one count but fewer than ten. The J gene is TRBJ2-7, the V gene TRBV9; 9 nucleotides line up with TRBD1. The CDR3 runs to 14 residues. The V gene's germline CDR1 is SGDLS and CDR2 YYNGEE. V dropped 3 bases and J dropped 5; count of bases not matched to a gene: 6. The CDR3 DNA sequence: TGTGCCAGCAGCGGCCAGGACAGGGGCGACGAGCAGTACTTC. It is translated as CASSGQDRGDEQYF.

This clonotype has ten or more counts. The J gene is TRBJ2-3, the V gene TRBV7-2, with TRBD2 matching 7 bases. This CDR3 is 16 amino acids long. CDR1 is SGHTA, CDR2 FQGNSA, per germline. The ends lost 4 bases at V and 0 bases at J; junction bases unmatched: 7. Here the CDR3 reads CASSSRLASSTDTQYF. CDR3 nucleotide sequence: TGTGCCAGCAGCTCCCGACTAGCTAGTAGCACAGATACGCAGTATTTT. Full variable domain (missing parts from reference TRBV7-2 and TRBJ2-3): GAGVSQSPSNKVTEKGKDVELRCDPISGHTALYWYRQSLGQGLEFLIYFQGNSAPDKSGLPSDRFSAERTGGSVSTLTIQRTQQEDSAVYLCASSSRLASSTDTQYFGPGTRLTVL.

This rearrangement joins TRBV28 to TRBJ2-1; 9 bases line up with TRBD1. The germline V gene has CDR1 MDHEN and CDR2 SYDVKM. The ends lost 4 bases at V and 9 bases at J; junction bases unmatched: 10. CDR3 size: 15 residues. CDR3 DNA sequence: TGTGCCAGCAGTTCAAGCCGGGACAGGGACGGTGAGCAGTTCTTC. Protein: CASSSSRDRDGEQFF.

This rearrangement joins TRBV27 to TRBJ2-2; 9 bases are shared with TRBD2. CDR3 length equals 16 residues. Germline CDR1 and CDR2: MNHEY and SMNVEV (reference sequence). V lost 3 bases, J lost 6 bases, and 8 bases stayed unmatched. The CDR3 DNA reads as TGTGCCAGCAGTTTCCAAGGCGGGAGGGCTCCCGGGGAGCTGTTTTTT. Translated: CASSFQGGRAPGELFF.

The J gene is TRBJ2-5, the V gene TRBV2, with D tentatively TRBD1 (5 bases). V dropped 11 bases and J dropped 2 bases, with 18 bases sitting between them. The CDR3 has 14 amino acids. Germline V lookup: CDR1 SNHLY, CDR2 FYNNEI. This CDR3 is CAVTQELSQETQYF. As DNA, the CDR3 is TGTGCCGTTACACAGGAGCTAAGTCAAGAGACCCAGTACTTC.